Shown below are 29 T cell receptor beta chains from a single sample sequenced in a study of shared clonotypes between healthy human individuals (dated by TCRdb to 2020 to 2021). Library method: the immunoSEQ multiplex PCR assay. Sourced from immuneACCESS, this table was stored by TCRdb with only in-frame sequences that have V and J called. A share of the clones is absent; for the studies checked, an unresolved V gene accounts for under half, and the remainder has no known explanation. Here the sample has some 2 million clones; roughly 94% occur a single time. The ten largest clones capture under 0.15% of the sample. Input material: naive CD4+ T cells sorted from blood. The cell subset or site label of this sample denotes: CD45RA+ positively selected. All receptors derive from a man between 18 and 29 years old in good health.

The CDR3 protein is CASATLWTGASGANVLTF. CDR3 sequence (DNA): TGTGCCAGCGCCACTCTGTGGACAGGGGCGTCCGGGGCCAACGTCCTGACTTTC. The chain joins TRBV28 to TRBJ2-6; TRBD1 matches at 9 bases. Germline V gene lookup returns CDR1 MDHEN and CDR2 SYDVKM. Germline trimming cut 8 bases from V and 4 bases from J; bases unmatched to any gene: 15. This CDR3 comprises 18 residues.

The rearrangement uses TRBV19 and TRBJ2-3; TRBD1 is a possible D gene (6 bases). The germline V gene encodes CDR1 LNHDA and CDR2 SQIVND (reference sequence). V lost 8 bases to trimming and J lost 8 bases, with 20 bases between them. CDR3 length: 14 residues. The CDR3 sequence is CASAGQSSFGTQYF. CDR3 nucleotides: TGTGCCAGTGCCGGACAGTCAAGTTTCGGTACGCAGTATTTT.

This rearrangement joins TRBV18 to TRBJ1-2; TRBD1 might be the D (6 bases). CDR1 and CDR2 from the germline V gene are KGHSH and LQKENI. V shed 4 bases and J shed 8 bases, with 17 bases lying between them. The CDR3 covers 14 residues. The CDR3 is CASSLQGKSEGYTF. CDR3 DNA sequence: TGTGCCAGCTCACTCCAGGGGAAGTCGGAAGGCTACACCTTC. The full variable domain, completed using reference TRBV18 and TRBJ1-2, is NAGVMQNPRHLVRRRGQEARLRCSPMKGHSHVYWYRQLPEEGLKFMVYLQKENIIDESGMPKERFSAEFPKEGPSILRIQQVVRGDSAAYFCASSLQGKSEGYTFGSGTRLTVV.

The rearrangement uses TRBV29-1 and TRBJ2-1; D gene ambiguous. CDR1 and CDR2 from the germline V gene are SQVTM and ANQGSEA. Deletions cut 7 bases from V and 1 base from J, with 8 bases between. The CDR3 spans 12 residues. DNA for the CDR3: TGCAGCGCCGCCTGGTCCTACAATGAGCAGTTCTTC. Protein sequence: CSAAWSYNEQFF.

The chain combines TRBV7-2 with TRBJ2-7; no reliable D call. This CDR3 contains 12 residues. Germline CDR1 SGHTA, CDR2 FQGNSA. V shed 5 bases and J shed 6 bases, with 11 bases lying between them. CDR3 loop: CASSLLEREQYF. CDR3 nucleotides: TGTGCCAGCAGCCTCCTGGAACGCGAGCAGTACTTC.

The genes are TRBV7-2 and TRBJ2-3; 13 nucleotides line up with TRBD2. Trimming cost V 7 bases and J 6 bases; bases outside gene matches: 10. CDR1 is SGHTA, CDR2 FQGNSA, per germline. The CDR3 is 16 amino acids. DNA of the CDR3: TGTGCCAGCACTCCAGCCGGACTAGCGGGAGCCGATACGCAGTATTTT. Protein sequence: CASTPAGLAGADTQYF. The full variable domain, with the rest looked up from reference TRBV7-2 and TRBJ2-3, is GAGVSQSPSNKVTEKGKDVELRCDPISGHTALYWYRQSLGQGLEFLIYFQGNSAPDKSGLPSDRFSAERTGGSVSTLTIQRTQQEDSAVYLCASTPAGLAGADTQYFGPGTRLTVL.

V usage is TRBV4-1 and J usage is TRBJ2-2, with D possibly matching TRBD1 (5 bases). Germline CDR1 MGHRA, CDR2 YSYEKL. The V end was cut by 0 bases, the J end by 5 bases, with 19 bases between. This CDR3 comprises 18 residues. CDR3 bases: TGCGCCAGCAGCCAAGATCTGACAGTTAGGGCGTATACCGGGGAGCTGTTTTTT. Protein product: CASSQDLTVRAYTGELFF.

As for this clone: Other DNA variants within this sample encode the same CDR3. The chain carries TRBV2 and TRBJ2-7, with 11 bases lining up with TRBD1. With V trimmed by 5 bases and J by 6 bases, 3 bases remained unmatched. Germline CDR1 is SNHLY and CDR2 is FYNNEI. The CDR3 length is 13 residues. The CDR3 DNA follows: TGTGCCAGCAGTAGGGACAGGGGGAGCGAGCAGTACTTC. Protein sequence: CASSRDRGSEQYF.

The rearrangement links TRBV19 to TRBJ2-7, with TRBD1 matching 9 bases. V lost 4 bases, J lost 0 bases, and 7 bases stayed unmatched. The CDR3 totals 16 residues. Per the germline V gene, CDR1 is LNHDA and CDR2 is SQIVND (reference sequence). The CDR3 bases are TGTGCCAGTAGTACCGGACAGGGGATAGCCTCCTACGAGCAGTACTTC. Its protein product is CASSTGQGIASYEQYF.

V gene TRBV5-4 combines with J gene TRBJ2-6, with D uncertain. The CDR3 loop spans 18 amino acids. Germline V gene sequence: CDR1 SGHNT, CDR2 YYREEE (reference sequence). V lost 3 bases and J 0 bases, leaving 16 bases between the germline ends. Here the CDR3 reads CASSSTWSRFSGANVLTF. For the CDR3, the DNA is TGTGCCAGCAGCTCCACTTGGTCCCGATTCTCTGGGGCCAACGTCCTGACTTTC.

For this clone: This sample also contains other DNA sequences that code for the same CDR3. The rearrangement joins TRBV6-5 to TRBJ1-2, with a weak D call TRBD1 (6 bases). Trimming pared 7 bases from V and 6 bases from J, leaving 9 bases between. The length of the CDR3 is 11 residues. Germline lookup yields CDR1 MNHEY and CDR2 SVGAGI. The CDR3 loop reads CASTRGNGYTF. The CDR3 DNA reads TGTGCCAGCACCAGGGGTAATGGCTACACCTTC.

The chain employs TRBV11-2 and TRBJ1-4; possible D gene TRBD1, 6 bases. The V end lost 2 bases, the J end lost 1 base, and 8 bases lay between the germline ends. The CDR3 covers 15 residues. Looked up from germline, CDR1 is SGHAT and CDR2 is FQNNGV. This CDR3 reads CASSLTGRTNEKLFF. The CDR3 DNA sequence: TGTGCCAGCAGCTTAACAGGGCGAACTAATGAAAAACTGTTTTTT.

The V and J genes are TRBV30 and TRBJ1-5; 9 nucleotides align to TRBD1. The trim removed 0 bases at V and 6 bases at J, leaving 3 bases unmatched. The CDR3 has 14 residues. Per germline, CDR1 GTSNPN and CDR2 SVGIG (reference sequence). CDR3 sequence reads: CAWSVDRGSQPQHF. The CDR3 region has the DNA TGTGCCTGGAGTGTGGACAGGGGAAGTCAGCCCCAGCATTTT.

This chain links TRBV18 with TRBJ2-5; tentatively, D is TRBD1 or TRBD2 (6 bases each). The CDR3 loop spans 13 amino acids. V lost 5 bases and J 4 bases, leaving 11 bases between the germline ends. Germline loops: CDR1 KGHSH, CDR2 LQKENI. The CDR3: CASSRGDVETQYF. In DNA, the CDR3 is TGTGCCAGCTCAAGGGGGGACGTAGAGACCCAGTACTTC.

The rearrangement links TRBV7-8 to TRBJ1-2; 9 bases line up with TRBD1. The CDR3 length is 16 residues. Germline trimming cut 3 bases from V and 6 bases from J; bases unmatched to any gene: 11. Germline CDR1 reads SGHVS; CDR2 reads FQNEAQ. The CDR3 DNA reads as TGTGCCAGCAGCTTTCCTCATACAGGGGGCGTGGATGGCTACACCTTC. Residues: CASSFPHTGGVDGYTF.

The chain carries TRBV6-1 and TRBJ1-2; D is unresolved. CDR1 MNHNS and CDR2 SASEGT come from the germline V gene. The CDR3 runs 13 residues. Trimming shortened V by 2 bases and J by 4 bases, and 8 bases separated the two germline ends. CDR3 residues: CASSEQVGYGYTF. CDR3 in DNA: TGTGCCAGCAGTGAACAAGTGGGCTATGGCTACACCTTC.

The V call is TRBV23-1, the J call TRBJ1-5; no firm D call. TRBV23-1 is given ORF status, its function remaining uncertain. This CDR3 is 17 amino acids long. V shed 0 bases and J shed 2 bases, with 14 bases lying between them. The CDR3 region has the DNA TGCGCCAGCAGTCAATCGGCAGGAGAGACCTGCAATCAGCCCCAGCATTTT. Its protein product is CASSQSAGETCNQPQHF.

This clone was counted a few times. The chain uses TRBV7-3 and TRBJ1-6; no clear D gene. Germline assignment: CDR1 SGHTA and CDR2 FQGTGA. V was trimmed by 1 base and J by 7 bases, leaving 11 bases between them. The CDR3 sequence is 15 residues long. The chain's CDR3 is CASSLRGTPNSPLHF. CDR3 in DNA: TGTGCCAGCAGCTTAAGGGGTACTCCCAATTCACCCCTCCACTTT. Based on the CDR3 plus reference TRBV7-3 and TRBJ1-6, the full variable domain is GAGVSQTPSNKVTEKGKYVELRCDPISGHTALYWYRQSLGQGPEFLIYFQGTGAADDSGLPNDRFFAVRPEGSVSTLKIQRTERGDSAVYLCASSLRGTPNSPLHFGNGTRLTVT.

CDR3 loop: CASSEPGAGGNTIYF. Here the CDR3 DNA reads TGTGCCAGCAGTGAACCGGGGGCAGGCGGAAACACCATATATTTT. V and J are TRBV25-1 and TRBJ1-3, with D tentatively TRBD1 (6 bases). The CDR3 contains 15 residues. Trimming cost V 2 bases and J 4 bases, with 12 bases left between them. Germline CDR1 MGHDK, CDR2 SYGVNS.

The rearrangement links TRBV7-3 to TRBJ2-2; 11 nucleotides line up with TRBD1. The CDR3 runs 15 residues. Germline V gives CDR1 SGHTA, CDR2 FQGTGA. J gave up 7 bases and V 4 bases, and 5 bases lay outside the gene matches. The DNA of the CDR3 is TGTGCCAGCAGCTCGGACAGGGGGCGCGTCGGGGAGCTGTTTTTT. Protein: CASSSDRGRVGELFF.

This clone occurred once. The junction shows a germline mismatch at one end, possibly a read error. V usage is TRBV6-6 and J usage is TRBJ1-1; no clear D. Germline CDR1 MNHNY, CDR2 SVGAGI (reference sequence). The CDR3 length is 12 residues. The CDR3 here is CASSYGSHGEIF. The CDR3 DNA reads as TGTGCCAGCAGTTACGGGTCACACGGGGAAATCTTT.

The count of this clone is one. Other DNA sequences from this sample encode an identical CDR3 as well. The V and J genes are TRBV6-5 and TRBJ1-2; D not certain. The germline V gene has CDR1 MNHEY and CDR2 SVGAGI. This CDR3 comprises 13 residues. The V end was cut by 2 bases, the J end by 2 bases, with 6 bases between. The DNA for the CDR3 is TGTGCCAGCAGTTACGGGCCCAACTATGGCTACACCTTC. Amino acids: CASSYGPNYGYTF.

This clone was seen a single time. This chain connects TRBV5-1 to TRBJ1-1; maybe TRBD1 (6 bases). From germline, CDR1 is SGHRS and CDR2 YFSETQ. The V end lost 1 base, the J end lost 3 bases, and 16 bases lay between the germline ends. This CDR3 contains 16 residues. The CDR3 bases are TGCGCCAGCAGCTTGCGCCCTAGGGAGGGGGACACTGAAGCTTTCTTT. As protein: CASSLRPREGDTEAFF. Based on the CDR3 plus reference TRBV5-1 and TRBJ1-1, the full variable domain is KAGVTQTPRYLIKTRGQQVTLSCSPISGHRSVSWYQQTPGQGLQFLFEYFSETQRNKGNFPGRFSGRQFSNSRSEMNVSTLELGDSALYLCASSLRPREGDTEAFFGQGTRLTVV.

The rearrangement links TRBV18 to TRBJ2-2, with 9 bases that match TRBD1. V dropped 4 bases and J dropped 4; count of bases not matched to a gene: 4. Germline V CDR1 and CDR2: KGHSH, LQKENI. The CDR3 totals 15 residues. The CDR3 coding sequence is TGTGCCAGCTCACAAGGACAGGGGACCACCGGGGAGCTGTTTTTT. This codes for CASSQGQGTTGELFF.

The V call is TRBV5-1, the J call TRBJ1-6; weak D call: TRBD1 (6 bases). The V end was cut by 4 bases, the J end by 10 bases, with 18 bases between. CDR1 is SGHRS and CDR2 is YFSETQ in the germline V gene. The CDR3 extends over 15 amino acids. The CDR3 sequence: CASSPRQDKGSPLHF. As DNA, the CDR3 is TGCGCCAGCAGCCCACGACAGGACAAGGGGTCACCCCTCCACTTT.

This clone was found once. The rearrangement joins TRBV6-6 to TRBJ2-2; D not resolved. With 4 bases removed from V and 9 bases from J, the gap between germline ends came to 9 bases. There are 12 residues in the CDR3. CDR1 is MNHNY, CDR2 SVGAGI, per germline (reference sequence). The CDR3 DNA sequence: TGTGCCAGCAGTTTTCTGGACCGGGAGCTGTTTTTT. Protein sequence: CASSFLDRELFF.

This sequence joins TRBV9 and TRBJ2-3; 7 nucleotides align to TRBD1. Germline trimming cut 3 bases from V and 3 bases from J; bases unmatched to any gene: 10. Germline V gene lookup returns CDR1 SGDLS and CDR2 YYNGEE. The CDR3 consists of 16 residues. The CDR3 spells CASSAQTGMGTDTQYF. The CDR3 DNA follows: TGTGCCAGCAGCGCCCAGACAGGGATGGGGACAGATACGCAGTATTTT.

The chain carries TRBV11-3 and TRBJ2-2; D possibly corresponds to TRBD1 (6 bases). Trimming took 2 bases from V and 1 from J, leaving 8 bases between them. The CDR3 sequence is 15 residues long. Germline V CDR1 and CDR2: SGHNT, YENEEA. CDR3 sequence (DNA): TGTGCCAGCAGCTTATCAGGGGTGAACACCGGGGAGCTGTTTTTT. It specifies CASSLSGVNTGELFF.

The chain is built from TRBV20-1 and TRBJ1-2, with D unclear. Germline CDR1 DFQATT, CDR2 SNEGSKA (reference sequence). With 5 bases removed from V and 8 bases from J, the gap between germline ends came to 9 bases. CDR3 size: 10 residues. The CDR3 bases are TGCAGTGCTCCTTCGGGGGGCTACACCTTC. Its translation: CSAPSGGYTF.